A single count supports the clone carrying this T cell receptor (beta chain). This specimen belongs to a study of control samples from healthy donors and cancer patients. Libraries were prepared by immunoSEQ multiplex PCR; TCRdb keeps only in-frame clonotypes and omits some of them. The table records about 80,000 clones, just under 90% of them present only once. The length of the CDR3 is 15 residues. V lost 0 bases and J 5 bases, leaving 14 bases between the germline ends. Germline V gene lookup returns CDR1 MNHEY and CDR2 SVGAGI. This receptor was taken from a man aged 45-60 years in good health. The genes are TRBV6-5 and TRBJ2-7, with D perhaps being TRBD1 or TRBD2 (6 bases each). The sample taken for sequencing was blood. The CDR3 region is CASSYSLGGQNEQYF. The DNA of the CDR3 is TGTGCCAGCAGTTACTCGCTCGGGGGCCAGAACGAGCAGTACTTC.